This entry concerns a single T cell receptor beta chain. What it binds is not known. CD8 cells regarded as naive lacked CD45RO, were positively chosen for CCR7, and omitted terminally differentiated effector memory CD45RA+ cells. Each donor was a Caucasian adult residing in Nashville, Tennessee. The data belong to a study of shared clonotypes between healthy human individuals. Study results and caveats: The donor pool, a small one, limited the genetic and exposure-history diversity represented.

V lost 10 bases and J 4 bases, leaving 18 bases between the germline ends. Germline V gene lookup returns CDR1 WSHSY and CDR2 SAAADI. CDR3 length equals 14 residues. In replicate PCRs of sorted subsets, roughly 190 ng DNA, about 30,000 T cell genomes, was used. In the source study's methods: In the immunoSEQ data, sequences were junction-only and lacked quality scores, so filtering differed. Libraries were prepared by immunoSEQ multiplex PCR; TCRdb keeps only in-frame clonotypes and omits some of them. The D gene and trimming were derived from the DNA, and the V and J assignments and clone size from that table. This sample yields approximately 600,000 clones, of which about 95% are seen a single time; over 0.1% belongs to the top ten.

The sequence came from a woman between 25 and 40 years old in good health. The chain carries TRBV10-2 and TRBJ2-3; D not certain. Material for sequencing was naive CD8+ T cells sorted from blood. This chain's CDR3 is CATRWALKADTQYF. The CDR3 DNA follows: TGCGCCACCAGGTGGGCTTTGAAGGCAGATACGCAGTATTTT.